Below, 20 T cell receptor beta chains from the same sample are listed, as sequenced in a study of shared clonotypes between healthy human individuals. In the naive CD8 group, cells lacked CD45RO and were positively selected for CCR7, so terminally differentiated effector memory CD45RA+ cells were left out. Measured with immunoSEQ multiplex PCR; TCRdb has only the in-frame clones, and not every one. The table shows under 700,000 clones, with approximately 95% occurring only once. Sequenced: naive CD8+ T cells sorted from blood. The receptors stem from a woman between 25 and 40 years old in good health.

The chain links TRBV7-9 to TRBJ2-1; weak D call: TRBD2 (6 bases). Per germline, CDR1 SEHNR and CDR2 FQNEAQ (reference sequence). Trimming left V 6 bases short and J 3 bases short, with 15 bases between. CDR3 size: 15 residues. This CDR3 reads CASSSGLLNYNEQFF. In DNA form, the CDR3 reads TGTGCCAGCAGTAGTGGACTACTCAACTACAATGAGCAGTTCTTC.

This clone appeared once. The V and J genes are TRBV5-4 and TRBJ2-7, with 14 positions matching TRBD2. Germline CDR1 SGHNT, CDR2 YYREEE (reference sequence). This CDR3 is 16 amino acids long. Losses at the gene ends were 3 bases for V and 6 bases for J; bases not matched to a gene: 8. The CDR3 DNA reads TGTGCCAGCAGCTCGCGGACTAGCGGGAGGTTTGGCGAGCAGTACTTC. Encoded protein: CASSSRTSGRFGEQYF. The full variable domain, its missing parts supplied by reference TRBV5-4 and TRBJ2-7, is ETGVTQSPTHLIKTRGQQVTLRCSSQSGHNTVSWYQQALGQGPQFIFQYYREEENGRGNFPPRFSGLQFPNYSSELNVNALELDDSALYLCASSSRTSGRFGEQYFGPGTRLTVT.

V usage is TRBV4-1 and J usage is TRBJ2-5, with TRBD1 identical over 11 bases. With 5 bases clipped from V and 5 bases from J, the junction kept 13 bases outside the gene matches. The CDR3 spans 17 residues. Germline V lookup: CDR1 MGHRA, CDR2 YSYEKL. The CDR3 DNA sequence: TGCGCCAGCAGCACCGGGACAGGGGGTTTGGTAGTGGAGACCCAGTACTTC. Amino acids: CASSTGTGGLVVETQYF.

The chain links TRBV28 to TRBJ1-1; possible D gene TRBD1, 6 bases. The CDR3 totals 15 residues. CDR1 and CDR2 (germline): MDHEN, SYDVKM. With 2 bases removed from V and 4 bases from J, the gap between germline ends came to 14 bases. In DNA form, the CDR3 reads TGTGCCAGCAGTTTAGGCGCAGGGGAACGCACTGAAGCTTTCTTT. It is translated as CASSLGAGERTEAFF.

CDR3 bases: TGTGCCAGCAGCTTCGGGACAGGGGCGAACGGAAACACCATATATTTT. It translates to CASSFGTGANGNTIYF. The chain employs TRBV9 and TRBJ1-3, with 10 positions matching TRBD1. V lost 4 bases, J lost 4 bases, and 8 bases stayed unmatched. Germline-derived CDR1 and CDR2 are SGDLS and YYNGEE. The CDR3 spans 16 residues.

CDR3 DNA sequence: TGTGCCAGCAGTTTAGGCCTAGCGGACTTCTCCTACGAGCAGTACTTC. This gives the protein CASSLGLADFSYEQYF. This sequence joins TRBV27 and TRBJ2-7; 7 bases match TRBD2. J lost 0 bases, V lost 2 bases, and 7 bases had no gene match. Germline loops: CDR1 MNHEY, CDR2 SMNVEV (reference sequence). The CDR3 extends over 16 amino acids.

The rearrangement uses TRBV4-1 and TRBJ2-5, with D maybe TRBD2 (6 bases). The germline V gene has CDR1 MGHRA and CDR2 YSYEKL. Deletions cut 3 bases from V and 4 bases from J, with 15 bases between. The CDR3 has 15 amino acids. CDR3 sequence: CASSQVGLEGETQYF. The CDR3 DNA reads TGCGCCAGCAGCCAGGTGGGACTGGAGGGAGAGACCCAGTACTTC.

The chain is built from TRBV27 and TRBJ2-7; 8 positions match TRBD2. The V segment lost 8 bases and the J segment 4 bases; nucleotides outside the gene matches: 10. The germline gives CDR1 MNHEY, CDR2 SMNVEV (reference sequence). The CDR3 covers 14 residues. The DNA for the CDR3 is TGTGCCAGCGCATACGGGAGGGCCCCGTACGAGCAGTACTTC. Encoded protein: CASAYGRAPYEQYF.

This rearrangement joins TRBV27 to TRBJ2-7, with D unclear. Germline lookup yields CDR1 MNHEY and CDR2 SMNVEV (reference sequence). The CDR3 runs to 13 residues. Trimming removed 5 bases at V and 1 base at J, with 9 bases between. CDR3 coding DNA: TGTGCCAGCAGTCCGACGATGTCCTACGAGCAGTACTTC. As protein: CASSPTMSYEQYF.

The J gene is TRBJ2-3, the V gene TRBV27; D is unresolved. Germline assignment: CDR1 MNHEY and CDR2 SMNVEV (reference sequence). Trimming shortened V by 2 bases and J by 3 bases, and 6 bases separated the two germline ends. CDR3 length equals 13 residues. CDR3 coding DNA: TGTGCCAGCAGTTTAGTAAGAACAGATACGCAGTATTTT. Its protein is CASSLVRTDTQYF.

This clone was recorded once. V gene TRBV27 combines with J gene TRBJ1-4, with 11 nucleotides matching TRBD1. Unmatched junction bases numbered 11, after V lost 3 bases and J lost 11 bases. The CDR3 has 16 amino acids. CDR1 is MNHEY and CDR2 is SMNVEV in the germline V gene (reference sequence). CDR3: CASSFGPGTGGRKLFF. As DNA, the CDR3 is TGTGCCAGCAGTTTCGGACCCGGGACAGGGGGGAGGAAACTGTTTTTT. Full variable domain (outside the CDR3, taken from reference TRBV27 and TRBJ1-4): EAQVTQNPRYLITVTGKKLTVTCSQNMNHEYMSWYRQDPGLGLRQIYYSMNVEVTDKGDVPEGYKVSRKEKRNFPLILESPSPNQTSLYFCASSFGPGTGGRKLFFGSGTQLSVL.

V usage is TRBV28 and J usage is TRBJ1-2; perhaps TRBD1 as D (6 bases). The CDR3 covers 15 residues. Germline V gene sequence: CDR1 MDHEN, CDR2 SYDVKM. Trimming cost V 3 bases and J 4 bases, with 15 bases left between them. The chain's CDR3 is CASSFSGGVLYGYTF. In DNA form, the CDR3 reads TGTGCCAGCAGTTTTTCGGGGGGCGTACTCTATGGCTACACCTTC.

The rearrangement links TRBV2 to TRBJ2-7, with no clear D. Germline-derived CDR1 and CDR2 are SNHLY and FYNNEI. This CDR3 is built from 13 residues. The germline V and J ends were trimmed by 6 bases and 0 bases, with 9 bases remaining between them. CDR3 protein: CASRPLDSYEQYF. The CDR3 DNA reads TGTGCCAGCAGACCCCTCGACTCCTACGAGCAGTACTTC.

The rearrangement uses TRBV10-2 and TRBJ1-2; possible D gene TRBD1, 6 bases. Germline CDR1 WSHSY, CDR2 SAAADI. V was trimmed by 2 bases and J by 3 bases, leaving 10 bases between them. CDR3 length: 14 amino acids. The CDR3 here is CASSETGLYYGYTF. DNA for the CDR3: TGCGCCAGCAGTGAGACAGGGCTCTACTATGGCTACACCTTC.

The CDR3 DNA is TGTGCCAGCAGTTTATTGGGCGGGAGGGGCACAGATACGCAGTATTTT. Translated: CASSLLGGRGTDTQYF. The genes are TRBV28 and TRBJ2-3, with 9 bases identical to TRBD2. V trimming: 1 base; J trimming: 1 base; junction bases outside the gene matches: 3. The CDR3 is made up of 16 amino acids. Germline values: CDR1 MDHEN, CDR2 SYDVKM.

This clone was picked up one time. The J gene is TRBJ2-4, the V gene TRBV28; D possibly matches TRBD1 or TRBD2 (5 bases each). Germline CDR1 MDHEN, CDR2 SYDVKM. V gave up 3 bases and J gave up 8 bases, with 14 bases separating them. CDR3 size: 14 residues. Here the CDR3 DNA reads TGTGCCAGCAGTTTGGGGGTGATGGTAGACATTCAGTACTTC. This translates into CASSLGVMVDIQYF.

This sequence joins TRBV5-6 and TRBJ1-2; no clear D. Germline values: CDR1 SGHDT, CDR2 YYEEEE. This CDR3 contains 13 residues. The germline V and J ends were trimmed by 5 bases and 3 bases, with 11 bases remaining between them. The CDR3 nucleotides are TGTGCCAGCAGTTCAACAGAGGACTATGGCTACACCTTC. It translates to CASSSTEDYGYTF.

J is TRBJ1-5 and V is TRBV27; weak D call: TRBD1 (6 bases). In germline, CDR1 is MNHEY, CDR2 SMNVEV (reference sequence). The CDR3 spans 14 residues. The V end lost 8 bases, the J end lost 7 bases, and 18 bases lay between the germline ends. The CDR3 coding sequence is TGTGCCAGCGGGGACCCGGGGGGCGGGCAGCCCCAGCATTTT. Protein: CASGDPGGGQPQHF.

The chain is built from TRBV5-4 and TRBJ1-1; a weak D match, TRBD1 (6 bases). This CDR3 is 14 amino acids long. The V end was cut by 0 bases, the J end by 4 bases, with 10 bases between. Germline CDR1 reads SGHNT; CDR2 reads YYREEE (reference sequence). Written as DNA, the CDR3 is TGTGCCAGCAGCTTGGTGTCCAGGGGCACTGAAGCTTTCTTT. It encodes CASSLVSRGTEAFF.

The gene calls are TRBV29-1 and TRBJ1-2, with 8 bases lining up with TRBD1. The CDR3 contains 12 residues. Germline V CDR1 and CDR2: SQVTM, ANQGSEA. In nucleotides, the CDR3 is TGCAGTCTCGGGGGGGACAGGCATGGCTACACCTTC. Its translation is CSLGGDRHGYTF.